The rows below give T cell receptor beta chains drawn from one sample of a study of T-cell memory formation after mild COVID-19. TCRdb called the 5' RACE reads again in MiXCR, with one record for every CDR3 protein. The sample lists roughly 200,000 distinct CDR3 sequences; roughly 17% were seen once. The sample consisted of PBMCs or a T cell subset sorted from them (not recorded which). The receptors were gathered from an adult woman who had mild COVID-19 (a few samples of this study predate the infection). Cell type and time point are not known. Both conserved end residues are part of each CDR3. Each record gives: clone size, V gene, J gene, D gene, CDR3 length, CDR3 DNA, CDR3 protein. A D gene is named only where the DNA matches it firmly. The size entry is marked missing in some rows and otherwise reads once, few, many or a size class.

>many|TRBV4-3|TRBJ2-1|NA|15
TGCGCCAGCAGCCAAGGACTAGGTGGCTACAATGAGCAGTTCTTC
CASSQGLGGYNEQFF
>few|TRBV7-8|TRBJ2-6|TRBD1|21
TGTGCCAGCAGGTTAACCACGGGACTTTTGGCAGGGGGCGCTGGGGCCAACGTCCTGACTTTC
CASRLTTGLLAGGAGANVLTF
>NA|TRBV7-9|TRBJ2-2|NA|13
TGTGCCAGCAGTTTTGATTGGGCCGGGGAGCTGTTTTTT
CASSFDWAGELFF
>NA|TRBV21-1|TRBJ1-1|NA|15
TGTGCCAGCCGAGGGGGGACAGGGGAGGACACTGAAGCTTTCTTT
CASRGGTGEDTEAFF
>few|TRBV5-1|TRBJ2-3|TRBD2|15
TGCGCCAGCAGCGCACTAGCGGGTGGCACAGATACGCAGTATTTT
CASSALAGGTDTQYF
>NA|TRBV12-3/TRBV12-4|TRBJ2-5|NA|14
TGTGCCAGCAACGACCGGGCGAGGACAGAGACCCAGTACTTC
CASNDRARTETQYF
>NA|TRBV6-5|TRBJ2-7|NA|11
TGTGCCACCGGCGGGGGCTTGGAGCAGTACTTC
CATGGGLEQYF
>few|TRBV5-1|TRBJ2-5|TRBD1|12
TGCGCCAGCAACAGGGGTCAAGAGACCCAGTACTTC
CASNRGQETQYF
>few|TRBV9|TRBJ1-2|NA|14
TGTGCCAGCAGCGAGGACAGCGCTAACTATGGCTACACCTTC
CASSEDSANYGYTF
>NA|TRBV5-1|TRBJ2-7|NA|14
TGCGCCAGCACCTTGGGTAGGGACGGCTACGAGCAGTACTTC
CASTLGRDGYEQYF
>NA|TRBV7-2|TRBJ2-4|TRBD1|15
TGTGCCAGCGGCCAGAGGGGGCAAGCCAAAAACATTCAGTACTTC
CASGQRGQAKNIQYF
>NA|TRBV18|TRBJ2-7|TRBD2|16
TGTGCCAGCTCACCGCCGGGACTAGCGGACTCCTACGAGCAGTACTTC
CASSPPGLADSYEQYF
>few|TRBV4-2|TRBJ2-2|TRBD2|19
TGTGCCAGCAGCCAAGGTGGACTAGCGGGAGGGACGAACACCGGGGAGCTGTTTTTT
CASSQGGLAGGTNTGELFF
>NA|TRBV18|TRBJ1-5|NA|13
TGTGCCAGCTCACCGGGGCAAAAGGGGCCCCAGCATTTT
CASSPGQKGPQHF
>few|TRBV6-5|TRBJ1-2|TRBD1|15
TGTGCCAGCAGTCAGGGGATAGACAGGGCGCGTGGCTACACCTTC
CASSQGIDRARGYTF
>NA|TRBV3-1|TRBJ2-3|NA|15
TGTGCCAGCAGCCCACGCTCAGGTGGCACAGATACGCAGTATTTT
CASSPRSGGTDTQYF
>NA|TRBV5-5|TRBJ2-7|NA|13
TGTGCCAGCAGCTTGAAGGAGAATCCCGAGCAGTACTTC
CASSLKENPEQYF
>NA|TRBV12-3/TRBV12-4|TRBJ2-1|TRBD2|15
TGTGCCAGCAGTTCCGGGACTAAATTCTACAATGAGCAGTTCTTC
CASSSGTKFYNEQFF
>few|TRBV5-1|TRBJ2-2|NA|15
TGCGCCAGCAGCTTGCTGGTCCTGAACACCGGGGAGCTGTTTTTT
CASSLLVLNTGELFF
>NA|TRBV25-1|TRBJ1-5|TRBD1|15
TGTGCCAGCAGCCACCGGGACAGGGACAATCAGCCCCAGCATTTT
CASSHRDRDNQPQHF
>NA|TRBV18|TRBJ2-5|NA|13
TGTGCCAGCTCTGGGGAGGTCCAAGAGACCCAGTACTTC
CASSGEVQETQYF
>few|TRBV20-1|TRBJ2-3|TRBD2|15
TGCAGTGCTCAGGCTAGCGGGGGGGCTTCAGATACGCAGTATTTT
CSAQASGGASDTQYF
>NA|TRBV24-1|TRBJ1-2|TRBD1|14
TGTGCCACCAGTGAAGTTGACAGGGACTATGGCTACACCTTC
CATSEVDRDYGYTF
>NA|TRBV7-2|TRBJ2-3|NA|13
TGTGCCAGCAGCCGGACTCCCTTTGATACGCAGTATTTT
CASSRTPFDTQYF
>NA|TRBV5-1|TRBJ2-2|NA|17
TGCGCCAGCAGCCTCAGGGCCCCTGGCAATAGCGCCGGGGAGCTGTTTTTT
CASSLRAPGNSAGELFF
>NA|TRBV28|TRBJ2-7|TRBD2|14
TGTGCCAGCATGCGGGGGGGCCCTACCTACGAGCAGTACTTC
CASMRGGPTYEQYF
>few|TRBV20-1|TRBJ2-5|TRBD1|16
TGCAGTGCTAGAGGGCCCGGACAGGGGGCGGGAGAGACCCAGTACTTC
CSARGPGQGAGETQYF
>few|TRBV6-6|TRBJ2-7|TRBD1|19
TGTGCCAGCAGTTACACCCCACCTGCCCGGGACAGGGGTGGGTACGAGCAGTACTTC
CASSYTPPARDRGGYEQYF
>NA|TRBV11-3|TRBJ2-4|TRBD1|15
TGTGCCAGCAGCTTAGTGGCAGGGGGCGGTAACATTCAGTACTTC
CASSLVAGGGNIQYF
>NA|TRBV3-1|TRBJ2-1|TRBD2|15
TGTGCCAGCAGCCAAGCGGGACTAAAAAGAGATGAGCAGTTCTTC
CASSQAGLKRDEQFF
>few|TRBV5-4|TRBJ2-7|NA|15
TGTGCCAGCAGCTTGGCAGGGACCCTCCGCCACGAGCAGTACTTC
CASSLAGTLRHEQYF
>few|TRBV5-1|TRBJ2-1|TRBD2|15
TGCGCCAGCAGCTTTGTAGCGGGAGGGCCGAATGAGCAGTTCTTC
CASSFVAGGPNEQFF
>few|TRBV24-1|TRBJ2-1|TRBD2|16
TGTGCCACCAGTGACCAACTAGCGGGAGGGCCACAAGAGCAGTTCTTC
CATSDQLAGGPQEQFF
>NA|TRBV7-9|TRBJ1-1|NA|14
TGTGCCAGCAGCTTAGATACAAGGAACACTGAAGCTTTCTTT
CASSLDTRNTEAFF
>many|TRBV24-1|TRBJ2-1|NA|19
TGTGCCACCAGTGACGAGGGGCCTACCCTTAGTTGCTCCTACAATGAGCAGTTCTTC
CATSDEGPTLSCSYNEQFF
>few|TRBV18|TRBJ2-5|NA|14
TGTGCCAGCTCACGGACAGGCCGGGGGGAGACCCAGTACTTC
CASSRTGRGETQYF
>NA|TRBV24-1|TRBJ2-2|NA|16
TGTGCCACCAGTGATTCGGGACACTTGAACACCGGGGAGCTGTTTTTT
CATSDSGHLNTGELFF
>few|TRBV7-3|TRBJ2-1|NA|15
TGTGCCAGCAGCACTACCCCCTCGGGAAGGAATGAGCAGTTCTTC
CASSTTPSGRNEQFF
>few|TRBV7-9|TRBJ1-2|TRBD1|17
TGTGCCAGCAGCTCCGAACTTATTACAGGGGGTTACTATGGCTACACCTTC
CASSSELITGGYYGYTF
>NA|TRBV4-2|TRBJ2-7|TRBD2|16
TGTGCCAGCAGCCAGGTTGGGGGAGGGTTACGCTACGAGCAGTACTTC
CASSQVGGGLRYEQYF
>NA|TRBV7-9|TRBJ2-5|NA|15
TGTGCCAGCAGCTTATACCCAGGGAGCGGGGAGACCCAGTACTTC
CASSLYPGSGETQYF
>NA|TRBV12-3/TRBV12-4|TRBJ2-1|NA|16
TGTGCCAGCAGTTTAAGGACAGCGAACTCCTACAATGAGCAGTTCTTC
CASSLRTANSYNEQFF
>NA|TRBV29-1|TRBJ1-1|NA|13
TGCAGCGTTGATCCCACCCGGACCACTGAAGCTTTCTTT
CSVDPTRTTEAFF
>many|TRBV7-3|TRBJ2-1|TRBD1|15
TGTGCCAGCAGCTCCACAGGGGGCAAGGGTAATGAGCAGTTCTTC
CASSSTGGKGNEQFF
>NA|TRBV5-1|TRBJ1-2|NA|13
TGCGCCAGCAGCTTGGTGGTCTCTAGTGGCTACACCTTC
CASSLVVSSGYTF
>few|TRBV15|TRBJ2-7|TRBD2|17
TGTGCCACCAGCAGACGAGGACTAGCGGGAGAAGACTACGAGCAGTACTTC
CATSRRGLAGEDYEQYF